This T cell receptor (beta chain) was found in a study of low-dose radiotherapy and immunotherapy resistance in tumors. Germline V CDR1 and CDR2: MDHEN, SYDVKM. Trimming stripped 6 bases from V and 4 bases from J, with 17 bases between. The CDR3 runs 15 residues. Stated time point: before trial treatment. TRAV and TRBV primers primed cDNA for both TCRalpha and TCRbeta. The authors amplified TCRs for approximately 20 PCR cycles with a constant-region primer and a V-primer adapter. Each CDR3 protein is one row after TCRdb ran MiXCR on the reads. The sample carries 57,000 or so distinct CDR3 sequences, approximately 26% recorded once. In this sample, this clonotype turned up many times.

J is TRBJ2-3 and V is TRBV28; tentatively, D is TRBD2 (7 bases). This receptor was identified in a male donor with prostate cancer. Material: PBMCs, obtained before treatment. The CDR3: CASSPRGRGADTQYF. In DNA, the CDR3 is TGTGCCAGCAGCCCCCGGGGGAGGGGGGCAGATACGCAGTATTTT.